The rows below give T cell receptor beta chains drawn from one sample of a study of CD8+ T cells in alopecia areata. Profiled with immunoSEQ multiplex PCR; TCRdb holds only in-frame clones, not every one. The profile shows 220,000 or so clones, about 60% of them singletons. The sequences come from CD4+ T cells sorted from blood, collected at week 0. The receptors come from a human donor with alopecia areata. Both conserved end residues are trimmed from each CDR3. Each record gives: V gene, CDR3 protein.

V gene: TRBV30
CDR3 protein: AWNPRGSNQPQH

V gene: TRBV5-1
CDR3 protein: ASSLIKAQGVFGGQY

V gene: TRBV10-3
CDR3 protein: ASADNTEAF

V gene: TRBV29-1
CDR3 protein: SVGDRAQETQY

V gene: TRBV19
CDR3 protein: ASSTIGTGMVYEQF

V gene: TRBV6-1
CDR3 protein: ASCSPGATNEKLF

V gene: TRBV6-5
CDR3 protein: ASRRTNDPNQPQH

V gene: TRBV30
CDR3 protein: AWTHTYNEQF

V gene: TRBV20-1
CDR3 protein: SAPLVREQF

V gene: TRBV4-2
CDR3 protein: ASSQDSRTVMNTEAF

V gene: TRBV6-5
CDR3 protein: ASSWTGVTYEQY

V gene: TRBV7-2
CDR3 protein: ASSSMMAGNTIY

V gene: TRBV5-1
CDR3 protein: ASSPLGGRNTEAF

V gene: TRBV2
CDR3 protein: ASSVAEGRLSYEQY

V gene: TRBV7-9
CDR3 protein: ASSSAQRGFYNEQF

V gene: TRBV9
CDR3 protein: ASSARQGGETQY

V gene: TRBV29-1
CDR3 protein: SVASGISYEQY

V gene: TRBV4-1
CDR3 protein: ASSRKLAGDTGELF

V gene: TRBV4-2
CDR3 protein: ASSQRTDLGNNEQF

V gene: TRBV7-9
CDR3 protein: ASSKAGQANEKLF

V gene: TRBV7-9
CDR3 protein: ASSPSDRGRSQPQH

V gene: TRBV30
CDR3 protein: AWRDHREQF

V gene: TRBV11-2
CDR3 protein: ASSLDGWYLSGANVLT

V gene: TRBV6-1
CDR3 protein: ASRTPTGNTEAF

V gene: TRBV30
CDR3 protein: AWSVWDRGSYEQY

V gene: TRBV5-1
CDR3 protein: ASSLGRYTGELF

V gene: TRBV29-1
CDR3 protein: SVEEQGRRGYT

V gene: TRBV4-1
CDR3 protein: ASSLFPALGNEQF

V gene: TRBV27
CDR3 protein: ASSLRTSGSYEQY

V gene: TRBV4-1
CDR3 protein: ASSGYNEQF

V gene: TRBV10-1
CDR3 protein: ASSERRDGGNEQF

V gene: TRBV11-2
CDR3 protein: ASSPGHYEQY

V gene: TRBV14
CDR3 protein: ASSRGHSDGYT

V gene: TRBV30
CDR3 protein: ACKLDRRNEQF

V gene: TRBV30
CDR3 protein: AWTPRLAVSYEQY

V gene: TRBV11-2
CDR3 protein: ASSLVPHRVYTEAF

V gene: TRBV25-1
CDR3 protein: ASSLPGTGNYGYT

V gene: TRBV2
CDR3 protein: ASSEAGRRTGELF

V gene: TRBV30
CDR3 protein: AWSDPGTGRGTEAF